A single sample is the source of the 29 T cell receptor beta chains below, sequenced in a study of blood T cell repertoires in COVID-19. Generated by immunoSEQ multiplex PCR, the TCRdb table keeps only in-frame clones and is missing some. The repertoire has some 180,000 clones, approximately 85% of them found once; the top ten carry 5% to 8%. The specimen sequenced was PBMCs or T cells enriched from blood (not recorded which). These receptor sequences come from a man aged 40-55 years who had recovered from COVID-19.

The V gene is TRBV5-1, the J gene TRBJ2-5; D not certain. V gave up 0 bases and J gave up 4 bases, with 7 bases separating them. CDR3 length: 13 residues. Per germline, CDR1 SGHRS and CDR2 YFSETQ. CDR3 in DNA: TGCGCCAGCAGCTTGGGAGGCCCAGAGACCCAGTACTTC. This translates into CASSLGGPETQYF.

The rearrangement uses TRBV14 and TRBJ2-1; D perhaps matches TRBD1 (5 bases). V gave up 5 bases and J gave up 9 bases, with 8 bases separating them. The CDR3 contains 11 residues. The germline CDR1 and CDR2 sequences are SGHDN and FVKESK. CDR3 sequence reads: CASSRRGEQFF. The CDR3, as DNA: TGTGCCAGCAGCAGAAGGGGTGAGCAGTTCTTC.

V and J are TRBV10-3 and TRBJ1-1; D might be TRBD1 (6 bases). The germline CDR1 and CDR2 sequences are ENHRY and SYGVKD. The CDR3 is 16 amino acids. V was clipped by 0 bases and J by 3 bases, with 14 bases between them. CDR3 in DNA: TGTGCCATCAGTGAGTCGGGGGCGACATTGGACACTGAAGCTTTCTTT. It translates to CAISESGATLDTEAFF.

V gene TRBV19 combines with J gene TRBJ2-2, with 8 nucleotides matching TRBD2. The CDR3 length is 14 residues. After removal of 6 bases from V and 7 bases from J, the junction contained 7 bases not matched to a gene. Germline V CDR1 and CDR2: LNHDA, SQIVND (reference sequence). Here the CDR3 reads CASRGSGNVGELFF. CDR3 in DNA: TGTGCCAGTAGAGGTAGCGGGAATGTCGGGGAGCTGTTTTTT. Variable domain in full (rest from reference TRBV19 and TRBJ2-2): DGGITQSPKYLFRKEGQNVTLSCEQNLNHDAMYWYRQDPGQGLRLIYYSQIVNDFQKGDIAEGYSVSREKKESFPLTVTSAQKNPTAFYLCASRGSGNVGELFFGEGSRLTVL.

The CDR3 region is CASSLGTGMNTEAFF. Written as DNA, the CDR3 is TGTGCCAGCAGTTTGGGGACAGGGATGAACACTGAAGCTTTCTTT. The chain is built from TRBV27 and TRBJ1-1; 9 bases align to TRBD1. After removal of 3 bases from V and 0 bases from J, the junction contained 2 bases not matched to a gene. The CDR3 runs to 15 residues. Germline V gene lookup returns CDR1 MNHEY and CDR2 SMNVEV (reference sequence).

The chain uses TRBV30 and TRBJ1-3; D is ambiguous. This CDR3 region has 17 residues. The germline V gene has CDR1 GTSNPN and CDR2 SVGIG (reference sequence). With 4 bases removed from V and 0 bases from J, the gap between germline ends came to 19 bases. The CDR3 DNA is TGTGCCTGGACCGGGGAGGTGGATGCAAGCTCTGGAAACACCATATATTTT. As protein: CAWTGEVDASSGNTIYF.

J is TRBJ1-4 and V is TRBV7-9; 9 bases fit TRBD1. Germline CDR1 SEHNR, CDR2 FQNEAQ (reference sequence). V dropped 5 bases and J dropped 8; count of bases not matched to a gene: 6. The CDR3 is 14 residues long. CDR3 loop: CASSPGQGGEKLFF. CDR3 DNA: TGTGCCAGCAGCCCGGGACAGGGAGGCGAAAAACTGTTTTTT.

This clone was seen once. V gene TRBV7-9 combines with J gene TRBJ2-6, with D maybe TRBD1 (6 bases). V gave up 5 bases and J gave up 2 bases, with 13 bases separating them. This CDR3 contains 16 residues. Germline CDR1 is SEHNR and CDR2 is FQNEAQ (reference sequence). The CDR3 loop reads CASSATAGAGANVLTF. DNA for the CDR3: TGTGCCAGCAGCGCCACGGCAGGGGCTGGGGCCAACGTCCTGACTTTC.

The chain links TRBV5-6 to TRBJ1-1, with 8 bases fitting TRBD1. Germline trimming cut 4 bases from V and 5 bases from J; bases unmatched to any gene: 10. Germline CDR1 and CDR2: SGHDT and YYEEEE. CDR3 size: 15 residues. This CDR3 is CASSPRTGLRTEAFF. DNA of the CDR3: TGTGCCAGCAGCCCCCGGACAGGGCTAAGGACTGAAGCTTTCTTT.

The CDR3 loop reads CATSDTYDTGELFF. CDR3 bases: TGTGCCACCAGTGACACCTACGACACCGGGGAGCTGTTTTTT. The chain carries TRBV24-1 and TRBJ2-2; D is ambiguous. With 4 bases removed from V and 3 bases from J, the gap between germline ends came to 8 bases. The CDR3 is 14 residues long. CDR1 and CDR2 (germline): KGHDR, SFDVKD.

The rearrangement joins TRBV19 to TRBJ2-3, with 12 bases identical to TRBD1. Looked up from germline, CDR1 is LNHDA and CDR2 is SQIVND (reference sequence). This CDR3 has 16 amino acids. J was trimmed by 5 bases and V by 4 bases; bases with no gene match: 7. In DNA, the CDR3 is TGTGCCAGTAGTACAGGGACAGGGGGCTTGGGAGATACGCAGTATTTT. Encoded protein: CASSTGTGGLGDTQYF.

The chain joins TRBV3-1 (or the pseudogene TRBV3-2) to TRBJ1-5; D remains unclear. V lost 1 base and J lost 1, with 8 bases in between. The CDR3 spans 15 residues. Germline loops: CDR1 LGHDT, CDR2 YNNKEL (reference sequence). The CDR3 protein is CASSQGWRSNQPQHF. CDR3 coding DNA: TGTGCCAGCAGCCAAGGGTGGAGAAGCAATCAGCCCCAGCATTTT.

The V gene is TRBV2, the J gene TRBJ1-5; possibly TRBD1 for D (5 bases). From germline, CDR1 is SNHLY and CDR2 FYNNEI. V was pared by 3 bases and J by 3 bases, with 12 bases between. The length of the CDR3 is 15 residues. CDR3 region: CASSESAGINQPQHF. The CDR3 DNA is TGTGCCAGCAGTGAGTCGGCAGGGATCAATCAGCCCCAGCATTTT.

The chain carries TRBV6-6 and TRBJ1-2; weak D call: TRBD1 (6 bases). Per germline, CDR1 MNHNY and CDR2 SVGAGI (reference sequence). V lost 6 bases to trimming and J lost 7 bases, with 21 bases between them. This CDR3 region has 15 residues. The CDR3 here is CASRVFSGHGLGYTF. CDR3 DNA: TGTGCCAGCAGAGTGTTTTCGGGACACGGCCTTGGCTACACCTTC.

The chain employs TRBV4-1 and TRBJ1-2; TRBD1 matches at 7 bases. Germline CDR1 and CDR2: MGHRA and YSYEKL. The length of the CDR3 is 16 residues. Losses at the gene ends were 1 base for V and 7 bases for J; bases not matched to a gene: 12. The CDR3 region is CASSQVGGTAVPGYTF. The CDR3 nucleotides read TGCGCCAGCAGCCAAGTAGGTGGGACAGCCGTGCCTGGCTACACCTTC.

The CDR3 DNA reads TGTGCCTGGAGTGTGTCAGGAAATGAGCAGTTCTTC. Residues: CAWSVSGNEQFF. This sequence joins TRBV30 and TRBJ2-1; D is unclear. This CDR3 is built from 12 residues. Germline V gene lookup returns CDR1 GTSNPN and CDR2 SVGIG (reference sequence). The germline V and J ends were trimmed by 0 bases and 7 bases, with 7 bases remaining between them.

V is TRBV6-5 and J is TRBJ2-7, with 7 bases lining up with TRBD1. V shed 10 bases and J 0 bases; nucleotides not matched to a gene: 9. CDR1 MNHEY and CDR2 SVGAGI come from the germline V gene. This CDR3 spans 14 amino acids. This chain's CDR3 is CATRGTENSYEQYF. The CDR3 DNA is TGTGCCACCAGGGGGACAGAAAACTCCTACGAGCAGTACTTC.

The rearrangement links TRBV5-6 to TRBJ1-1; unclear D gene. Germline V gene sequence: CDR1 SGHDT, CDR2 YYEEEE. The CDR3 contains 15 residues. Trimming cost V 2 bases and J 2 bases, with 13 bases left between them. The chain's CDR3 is CASSFMRIANTEAFF. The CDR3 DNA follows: TGTGCCAGCAGCTTCATGAGGATAGCAAACACTGAAGCTTTCTTT.

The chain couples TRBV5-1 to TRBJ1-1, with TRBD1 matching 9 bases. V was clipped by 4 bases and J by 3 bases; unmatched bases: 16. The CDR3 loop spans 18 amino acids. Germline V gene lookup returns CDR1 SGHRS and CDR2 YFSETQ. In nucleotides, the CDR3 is TGCGCCAGCAGCCTCGCCGGGACAGGGAAGGCCTCGCACACTGAAGCTTTCTTT. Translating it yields CASSLAGTGKASHTEAFF.

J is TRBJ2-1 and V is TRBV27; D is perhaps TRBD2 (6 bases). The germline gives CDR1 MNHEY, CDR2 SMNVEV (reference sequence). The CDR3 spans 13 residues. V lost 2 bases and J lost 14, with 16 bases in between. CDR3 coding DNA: TGTGCCAGCAGTTTAGCAGCGGGCCCCCCGGAGTTCTTC. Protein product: CASSLAAGPPEFF.

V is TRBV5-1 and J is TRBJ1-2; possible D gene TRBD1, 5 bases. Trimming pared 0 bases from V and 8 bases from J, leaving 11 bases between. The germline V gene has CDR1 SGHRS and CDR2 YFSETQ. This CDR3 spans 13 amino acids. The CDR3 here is CASSLEQVGGYTF. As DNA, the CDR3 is TGCGCCAGCAGCTTGGAACAGGTCGGGGGCTACACCTTC.

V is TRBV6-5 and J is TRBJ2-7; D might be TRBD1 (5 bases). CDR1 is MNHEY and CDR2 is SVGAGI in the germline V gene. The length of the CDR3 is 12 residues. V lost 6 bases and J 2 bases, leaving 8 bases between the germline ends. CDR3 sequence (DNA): TGTGCCAGCAGGGACACAGCCTACGAGCAGTACTTC. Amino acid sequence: CASRDTAYEQYF.

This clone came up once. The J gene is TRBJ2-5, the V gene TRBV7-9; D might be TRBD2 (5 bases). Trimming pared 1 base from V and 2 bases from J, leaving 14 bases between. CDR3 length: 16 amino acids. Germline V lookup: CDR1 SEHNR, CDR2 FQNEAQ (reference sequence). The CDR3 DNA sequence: TGTGCCAGCAGCTTAGGGAGCGGTTACAAGCAAGAGACCCAGTACTTC. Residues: CASSLGSGYKQETQYF.

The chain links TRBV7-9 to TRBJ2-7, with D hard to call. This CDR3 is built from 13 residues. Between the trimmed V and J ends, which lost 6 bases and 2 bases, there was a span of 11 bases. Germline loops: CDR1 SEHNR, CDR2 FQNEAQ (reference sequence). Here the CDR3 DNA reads TGTGCCAGCAGTTCTCAGGTAACCTACGAGCAGTACTTC. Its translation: CASSSQVTYEQYF. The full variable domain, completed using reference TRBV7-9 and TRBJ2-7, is DTGVSQNPRHKITKRGQNVTFRCDPISEHNRLYWYRQTLGQGPEFLTYFQNEAQLEKSRLLSDRFSAERPKGSFSTLEIQRTEQGDSAMYLCASSSQVTYEQYFGPGTRLTVT.

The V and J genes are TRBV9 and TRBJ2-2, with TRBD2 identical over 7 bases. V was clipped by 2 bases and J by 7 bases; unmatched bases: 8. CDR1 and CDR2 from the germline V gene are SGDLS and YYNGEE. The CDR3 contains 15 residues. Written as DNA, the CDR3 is TGTGCCAGCAGCGTTGCAGCGGGGTGGGACGGGGAGCTGTTTTTT. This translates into CASSVAAGWDGELFF. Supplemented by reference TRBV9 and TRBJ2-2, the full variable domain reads DSGVTQTPKHLITATGQRVTLRCSPRSGDLSVYWYQQSLDQGLQFLIQYYNGEERAKGNILERFSAQQFPDLHSELNLSSLELGDSALYFCASSVAAGWDGELFFGEGSRLTVL.

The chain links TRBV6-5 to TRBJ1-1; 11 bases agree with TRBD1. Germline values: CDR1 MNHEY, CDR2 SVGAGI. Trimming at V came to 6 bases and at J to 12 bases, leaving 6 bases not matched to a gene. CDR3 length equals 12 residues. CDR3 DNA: TGTGCCAGCAGCCCCGGGACAGGGGGTTCTTTCTTT. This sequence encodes CASSPGTGGSFF.

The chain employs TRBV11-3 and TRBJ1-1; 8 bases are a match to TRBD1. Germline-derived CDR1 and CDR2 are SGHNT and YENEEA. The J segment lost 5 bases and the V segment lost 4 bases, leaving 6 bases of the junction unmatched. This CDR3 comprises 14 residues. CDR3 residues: CASSYDRGETEAFF. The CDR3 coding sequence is TGTGCCAGCAGCTATGACAGGGGTGAGACTGAAGCTTTCTTT.

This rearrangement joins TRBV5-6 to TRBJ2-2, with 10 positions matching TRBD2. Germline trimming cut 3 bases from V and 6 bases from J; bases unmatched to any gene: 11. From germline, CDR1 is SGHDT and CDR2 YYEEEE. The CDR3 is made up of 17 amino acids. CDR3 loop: CASSSLLAGVIAGELFF. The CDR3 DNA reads TGTGCCAGCAGCTCTCTTCTAGCGGGGGTGATCGCCGGGGAGCTGTTTTTT.

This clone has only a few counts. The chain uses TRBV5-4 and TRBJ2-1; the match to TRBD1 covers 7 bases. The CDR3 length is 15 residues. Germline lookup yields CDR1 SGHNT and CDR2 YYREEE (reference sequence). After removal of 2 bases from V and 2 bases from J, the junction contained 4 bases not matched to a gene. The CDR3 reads CASSLAGTAYNEQFF. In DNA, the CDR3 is TGTGCCAGCAGCTTAGCCGGGACAGCCTACAATGAGCAGTTCTTC.